The 14 T cell receptor beta chains reported below all come from one sample, sequenced in a study of Ad26.COV2.S vaccination and SARS-CoV-2 variants. Produced via immunoSEQ multiplex PCR; TCRdb's table is partial and in-frame only. The sample lists under 250,000 clones, approximately 90% occurring once. The treatment denotes: some 20 received Ad26.COV2.S at low or high dose, single or two shots; five or six received placebo; per-sample allocation not given. Day 63 after the first vaccine or placebo injection was the time point for sampling. The sequences come from peripheral blood, collected in a trial of Ad26.COV2.S vaccine versus placebo. The receptors here all came from a person aged 18 to 65 who received the Ad26.COV2.S COVID-19 vaccine or a placebo.

The rearrangement links TRBV2 to TRBJ1-4; a possible D gene is TRBD1 (5 bases). The V and J ends lost 7 bases and 8 bases respectively, with 11 bases between them. The CDR3 has 12 amino acids. Germline V gene data show CDR1 as SNHLY and CDR2 as FYNNEI. The CDR3 is CASTGEREKLFF. The CDR3 DNA reads as TGTGCCAGCACGGGGGAGCGGGAAAAACTGTTTTTT.

V is TRBV4-3 and J is TRBJ2-3, with D perhaps given as TRBD1 or TRBD2 (5 bases each). CDR1 and CDR2 from the germline V gene are LGHNA and YSLEER. The length of the CDR3 is 16 residues. The V end was cut by 0 bases, the J end by 4 bases, with 14 bases between. The CDR3: CASSQEGPGRADTQYF. Written as DNA, the CDR3 is TGCGCCAGCAGCCAAGAGGGGCCGGGGCGGGCAGATACGCAGTATTTT.

V usage is TRBV24-1 and J usage is TRBJ2-2; D is undetermined. Germline CDR1 and CDR2: KGHDR and SFDVKD. Trimming took 2 bases from V and 7 from J, leaving 4 bases between them. The CDR3 spans 12 residues. CDR3 in amino acids: CATSDSRGELFF. As DNA, the CDR3 is TGTGCCACCAGTGATTCCCGCGGGGAGCTGTTTTTT.

The chain uses TRBV5-4 and TRBJ2-7, with D possibly being TRBD1 or TRBD2 (5 bases each). This CDR3 spans 16 amino acids. Trimming cost V 0 bases and J 1 base, with 14 bases left between them. Germline loops: CDR1 SGHNT, CDR2 YYREEE (reference sequence). DNA of the CDR3: TGTGCCAGCAGCTTGGGGACCGGGACGGTATCCTACGAGCAGTACTTC. Its translation: CASSLGTGTVSYEQYF.

The chain links TRBV7-2 to TRBJ2-3; D not resolved. From germline, CDR1 is SGHTA and CDR2 FQGNSA. There are 15 residues in the CDR3. V gave up 1 base and J gave up 0 bases, with 8 bases separating them. The CDR3 protein is CASSLGLASTDTQYF. CDR3 nucleotide sequence: TGTGCCAGCAGCTTAGGCCTTGCTAGCACAGATACGCAGTATTTT. Looking up the rest from reference TRBV7-2 and TRBJ2-3 gives the full variable domain: GAGVSQSPSNKVTEKGKDVELRCDPISGHTALYWYRQSLGQGLEFLIYFQGNSAPDKSGLPSDRFSAERTGGSVSTLTIQRTQQEDSAVYLCASSLGLASTDTQYFGPGTRLTVL.

The chain joins TRBV6-5 to TRBJ2-1; a weak D match, TRBD1 (5 bases). Germline V gene data show CDR1 as MNHEY and CDR2 as SVGAGI. The CDR3 is 11 amino acids. V shed 9 bases and J shed 5 bases, with 8 bases lying between them. The CDR3 loop reads CARWTHNEQFF. DNA for the CDR3: TGTGCCAGGTGGACACACAATGAGCAGTTCTTC.

This chain uses TRBV7-3 with TRBJ2-1; TRBD1 matches 8 bases. The ends lost 5 bases at V and 4 bases at J; junction bases unmatched: 4. Germline CDR1 reads SGHTA; CDR2 reads FQGTGA. This CDR3 is built from 14 residues. The CDR3 nucleotides are TGTGCCAGCAGCCCTTGGACAGGGTACAATGAGCAGTTCTTC. As protein: CASSPWTGYNEQFF.

The rearrangement links TRBV19 to TRBJ1-4; D ambiguous. The ends were cut back, 3 bases at V and 6 bases at J, with 5 bases in the middle. Germline values: CDR1 LNHDA, CDR2 SQIVND (reference sequence). The CDR3 spans 12 residues. CDR3 region: CASSIRHEKLFF. The CDR3 DNA reads TGTGCCAGTAGTATCAGGCATGAAAAACTGTTTTTT.

The rearrangement joins TRBV5-4 to TRBJ2-7; 9 bases are a match to TRBD1. Unmatched junction bases numbered 14, after V lost 4 bases and J lost 6 bases. The CDR3 has 16 residues. The germline V gene has CDR1 SGHNT and CDR2 YYREEE (reference sequence). CDR3 sequence reads: CASSPTGQGKVREQYF. In DNA form, the CDR3 reads TGTGCCAGCAGCCCAACCGGACAGGGGAAGGTTCGCGAGCAGTACTTC.

The chain links TRBV24-1 to TRBJ2-2, with 8 bases that match TRBD1. Germline V gives CDR1 KGHDR, CDR2 SFDVKD. V shed 5 bases, J shed 6 bases, and the junction held 7 bases outside the gene matches. The CDR3 is 15 amino acids. CDR3 in DNA: TGTGCCACCAGTGCCGGACAGGGATACGCCGGGGAGCTGTTTTTT. This translates into CATSAGQGYAGELFF.

V usage is TRBV10-3 and J usage is TRBJ1-1; 8 bases are shared with TRBD1. CDR3 length: 14 residues. Germline V gene sequence: CDR1 ENHRY, CDR2 SYGVKD. V was pared by 6 bases and J by 5 bases, with 8 bases of the junction left unmatched. Here the CDR3 reads CAISAGTGGTEAFF. CDR3 DNA sequence: TGTGCCATCAGCGCCGGGACAGGCGGGACTGAAGCTTTCTTT.

The chain combines TRBV7-2 with TRBJ1-4; a possible D gene is TRBD1 (6 bases). Trimming cost V 2 bases and J 7 bases, with 14 bases left between them. The CDR3 is 15 residues long. Germline V CDR1 and CDR2: SGHTA, FQGNSA. The DNA of the CDR3 is TGTGCCAGCAGCTTAAATGGGGGGCGCGGTGAAAAACTGTTTTTT. Translating it yields CASSLNGGRGEKLFF.

The rearrangement joins TRBV7-9 to TRBJ2-6; D may be TRBD1 (6 bases). Trimming cost V 4 bases and J 5 bases, with 9 bases left between them. The CDR3 totals 14 residues. Germline assignment: CDR1 SEHNR and CDR2 FQNEAQ (reference sequence). As DNA, the CDR3 is TGTGCCAGCAGCTCAGGGGTCAGGGCCAACGTCCTGACTTTC. Amino acids: CASSSGVRANVLTF.

This chain joins TRBV2 and TRBJ1-5, with 7 bases fitting TRBD1. The CDR3 length is 15 residues. Losses at the gene ends were 4 bases for V and 3 bases for J; bases not matched to a gene: 6. CDR1 SNHLY and CDR2 FYNNEI come from the germline V gene. CDR3 nucleotide sequence: TGTGCCAGCAGTGGAGCAGGGGGATTCAATCAGCCCCAGCATTTT. Translated: CASSGAGGFNQPQHF.